These 12 T cell receptor beta chains originate from one sample sequenced in a study of T cell responses to AZD1222 COVID-19 vaccine. Libraries were prepared by immunoSEQ multiplex PCR; TCRdb keeps only in-frame clonotypes and omits some of them. Of tens of thousands of clones listed, approximately 90% are singletons. The specimen comprised peripheral blood, sampled on day 0 of AZD1222 vaccination. These receptors were collected from an adult in good health.

The chain carries TRBV12-5 and TRBJ2-2; 11 bases line up with TRBD1. Per germline, CDR1 LGHNT and CDR2 FRNRAP. The CDR3 covers 16 residues. With V trimmed by 4 bases and J by 0 bases, 1 base remained unmatched. The CDR3 loop is CASGSGQGANTGELFF. The CDR3 DNA reads as TGTGCTAGTGGTTCGGGACAGGGGGCGAACACCGGGGAGCTGTTTTTT.

A note on this clone: This same CDR3 is encoded by further DNA sequences in the sample. J is TRBJ2-7 and V is TRBV18, with D unresolved. The germline V and J ends were trimmed by 2 bases and 2 bases, with 10 bases remaining between them. CDR3 length: 14 residues. The germline V gene encodes CDR1 KGHSH and CDR2 LQKENI. The CDR3 spells CASSPSGAAYEQYF. The CDR3 DNA reads TGTGCCAGCTCACCATCGGGCGCGGCCTACGAGCAGTACTTC.

V usage is TRBV12-3 or TRBV12-4 and J usage is TRBJ1-4; D is undetermined. V was shortened by 1 base and J by 14 bases, with 14 bases between the two germline ends. The CDR3 is 13 amino acids. The CDR3 bases are TGTGCCAGCAGTTTAGTGGGGAGGAGGCCTCTGTTTTTT. As protein: CASSLVGRRPLFF.

The DNA of the CDR3 is TGTGCCAGCACATCCCCGGGGGCCTATAATTCACCCCTCCACTTT. It specifies CASTSPGAYNSPLHF. The rearrangement joins TRBV2 to TRBJ1-6; D is possibly TRBD1 (5 bases). Germline lookup yields CDR1 SNHLY and CDR2 FYNNEI. The CDR3 totals 15 residues. V was cut by 7 bases and J by 2 bases, with 12 bases left in between.

This chain links TRBV19 with TRBJ1-2; D ambiguous. Germline-derived CDR1 and CDR2 are LNHDA and SQIVND (reference sequence). The CDR3 sequence is 11 residues long. V lost 6 bases and J 8 bases, leaving 10 bases between the germline ends. The CDR3 DNA reads TGTGCCAGTAGGGACCAGTCCGGCTACACCTTC. Translated: CASRDQSGYTF.

The chain employs TRBV7-3 and TRBJ2-1; 7 nucleotides line up with TRBD2. Per germline, CDR1 SGHTA and CDR2 FQGTGA. J was trimmed by 2 bases and V by 5 bases; bases with no gene match: 0. The CDR3 length is 13 residues. CDR3 region: CASSRGAYNEQFF. CDR3 nucleotides: TGTGCCAGCAGCCGGGGGGCCTACAATGAGCAGTTCTTC. Together with reference TRBV7-3 and TRBJ2-1, the CDR3 gives the full variable domain: GAGVSQTPSNKVTEKGKYVELRCDPISGHTALYWYRQSLGQGPEFLIYFQGTGAADDSGLPNDRFFAVRPEGSVSTLKIQRTERGDSAVYLCASSRGAYNEQFFGPGTRLTVL.

CDR3 sequence: CASSEGDPTPRNSPLHF. The CDR3 nucleotides are TGCGCCAGCAGTGAGGGGGATCCTACCCCGCGAAATTCACCCCTCCACTTT. V is TRBV10-2 and J is TRBJ1-6; D unclear. CDR1 is WSHSY, CDR2 SAAADI, per germline. The CDR3 is made up of 17 amino acids. Trimming removed 2 bases from V and 7 bases from J, with 18 bases in between.

The gene calls are TRBV10-3 and TRBJ1-4; D ambiguous. Trimming removed 6 bases from V and 4 bases from J, with 9 bases in between. CDR1 ENHRY and CDR2 SYGVKD come from the germline V gene. The CDR3 contains 13 residues. CDR3 sequence reads: CAISSRDNEKLFF. In DNA, the CDR3 is TGTGCCATCAGCTCGAGGGATAATGAAAAACTGTTTTTT.

The gene calls are TRBV5-3 and TRBJ2-3; no clear D. TRBV5-3 counts as an open reading frame of uncertain function. CDR3 length equals 12 residues. Trimming stripped 2 bases from V and 5 bases from J, with 6 bases between. CDR3 DNA: TGTGCCAGAAGCTTCGTACAAGATACGCAGTATTTT. Translating it yields CARSFVQDTQYF.

V gene TRBV6-1 combines with J gene TRBJ1-4; D gene uncertain. V dropped 3 bases and J dropped 0 bases, with 11 bases sitting between them. CDR1 and CDR2 from the germline V gene are MNHNS and SASEGT. This CDR3 is built from 16 residues. The DNA of the CDR3 is TGTGCCAGCAGTGATACAGACATAGCAACTAATGAAAAACTGTTTTTT. Protein product: CASSDTDIATNEKLFF.

As for this clone: The identical CDR3 is also encoded by other nucleotide sequences in the sample. This chain joins TRBV7-2 and TRBJ2-7; 9 bases match TRBD2. J was trimmed by 6 bases and V by 0 bases; bases with no gene match: 9. The CDR3 is 16 residues long. The V gene's germline CDR1 is SGHTA and CDR2 FQGNSA. In DNA form, the CDR3 reads TGTGCCAGCAGCTTAGCGCTCGGGGCGGGGGGGTCCGAGCAGTACTTC. Its protein product is CASSLALGAGGSEQYF.

In this sample, this clone turned up a few times. The chain combines TRBV10-3 with TRBJ2-7; D is unclear. Germline-derived CDR1 and CDR2 are ENHRY and SYGVKD. The CDR3 loop spans 11 amino acids. The V gene lost 8 bases and the J gene lost 4 bases, with 9 bases spanning the gap. The DNA of the CDR3 is TGTGCCATCGCGGATCCATACGAGCAGTACTTC. Encoded protein: CAIADPYEQYF.